This T cell receptor beta chain is drawn from a study of shared clonotypes between healthy human individuals (dated by TCRdb to between 2020 and 2021). General notes on the study: Two women and a few men aged 18 to 49 years were included in the cohort. Leukapheresis yielded between about 0.9 and 9.5 billion PBMCs per donor. To estimate repertoire size and how much clonotypes are shared between individuals, the study performed deep sequencing of blood TCR repertoires from a few healthy adults. Different laboratories and diverse techniques were used to prepare libraries and sequence TCR repertoires, to increase sequencing depth and limit assay-specific biases. For each donor, three plates each were used for CD4 naive and CD4 memory, two plates were used for CD8 naive, and one plate was used for CD8 memory. The study at large found these results: Rarefaction of sorted-subset datasets indicated incomplete sequencing despite the large sequencing depth. Naive subsets generally had larger estimated clonotype richness than memory subsets. Pairwise subsampling led to the expectation that sequencing depth would affect the degree of clonotype sharing among donors. Around 5.4% of naive CD4, 3.5% of naive CD8, 2.3% of memory CD4, and 0.35% to 0.5% of memory CD8 clonotypes were shared across a few donors. Sampling was restricted to blood, and TCR repertoires in tissues likely differ from the TCR repertoires found in blood. Compared with non-shared clonotypes, clonotypes shared by all four sorted-subset donors had higher generation probabilities. The small number of donors limited the genetic and exposure-history diversity represented.

Trimming at the junction amounts to 4 bases on V and 0 bases on J, and the germline ends lie 16 bases apart. The CDR3 starts with the cysteine, ends with the phenylalanine, and has 17 residues. Only the CDR3 portion is preserved as DNA: 51 bases, with reading frame beginning at the first base. The germline V gene supplies CDR1 MGHRA and CDR2 YSYEKL. With respect to this clone: The antigen this receptor binds is unknown. No base quality information exists; no much larger clone differs at one position.

TCR CDR3 regions were amplified from genomic DNA by multiplex PCR using the deep immunoSEQ assay. Extracted genomic DNA from each cell subset was distributed evenly across all wells of several immunoSEQ 96-well plates, and each plate was treated as a replicate. Each replicate PCR for sorted subsets received approximately 220 ng genomic DNA, equal to about 30,000 T cell genomes. Purified libraries were quantified with a Qubit 3.0 fluorometer, sized on a Bioanalyzer 2100, and re-quantified with the KAPA Library Quantification kit. Every immunoSEQ 96-well plate was sequenced on a separate single-read 150-cycle Illumina NextSeq 550 flow cell. The original pipeline was this. Because the immunoSEQ output included only junctional sequences and no quality scores, the filtering could not be the same as the filtering used for full-length reads. To assign V/J genes and CDR3, sequences were annotated using PyIR, a Python wrapper for IgBLAST v1.9, with IMGT germline references. Any read was removed if the V/J assignment was weak (E-value above 1e-6), the CDR3 was missing, or the read contained stop codons, out-of-frame junctions, or ambiguous translated residues. A V3J clonotype was defined by an identical inferred V gene, J gene, and CDR3 amino acid sequence. The percentage overlap between two repertoires was calculated by dividing the number of shared unique clonotypes by the size of the smaller repertoire. RTK rarefaction, the Chao1 estimator, and Recon v2.1 estimates of unobserved clonotypes were used to assess repertoire richness. OLGA was used to compute generation probabilities for all TCRbeta clonotypes that the gDNA method yielded from a few donors. The table was pulled from immuneACCESS by TCRdb, which kept in-frame rearrangements only. Such tables lose some clones; where checked, under half of the loss comes from unresolved V genes, and the rest has no known cause. V and J calls and clone size are given by that table; D and trimming were obtained from the DNA. The table for this sample lists more than 1 million clones; around three quarters of them were counted only once. In total, the top ten clones hold 0.5% to 0.6% of the sample.

The donors were healthy, HIV-negative adults who had no recently reported acute infections or vaccinations. Every donor was a Caucasian adult residing in Nashville, Tennessee, USA. Magnetic negative selection was used to enrich CD4+ T cells, after which naive cells were positively selected on CD45RA and the negative fraction became the memory subset. Blood was collected by leukapheresis, and PBMCs were isolated by Ficoll-Histopaque density gradient centrifugation and then cryopreserved in liquid nitrogen vapor phase. Analytical flow cytometry was used to check the purity and quantity of every magnetically sorted T cell population. Each sorted fraction had its genomic DNA isolated and then quantified by UV absorbance on a Nanodrop 2000c.

This clonotype was obtained from a man aged 18 to 30 in good health. Some clones in this sample may be carry-over from other donors' samples. This chain joins TRBV4-1 to TRBJ2-1; the D gene cannot be resolved beyond TRBD1 or TRBD2, each matching 6 bases. The source material was memory CD4+ T cells from PBMCs. What this sample's cell subset or site label stands for: CD45RA-negative fraction. The DNA reads TGCGCCAGCAGCCCGAGATTTGGAGGGGGCTCCTACAATGAGCAGTTCTTC. Translation gives CASSPRFGGGSYNEQFF.